A single sample gave rise to the 5 T cell receptor beta chains below, sequenced in a study of blood T cell repertoires in COVID-19. Here immunoSEQ multiplex PCR was the method, and the copy in TCRdb shows in-frame clones only, minus some. The repertoire holds about 230,000 clones, with about 79% as singletons. Source material: peripheral blood. The receptors were gathered from a man aged 35-49 years who had recovered from COVID-19.

This rearrangement joins TRBV2 to TRBJ2-2, with 12 bases matching TRBD1. Trimming cost V 4 bases and J 0 bases; bases outside gene matches: 6. This CDR3 region has 18 residues. The V gene's germline CDR1 is SNHLY and CDR2 FYNNEI. The CDR3 loop reads CASSAGTGGYSNTGELFF. The DNA for the CDR3 is TGTGCCAGCAGTGCCGGGACAGGGGGCTATTCGAACACCGGGGAGCTGTTTTTT.

V is TRBV10-2 and J is TRBJ2-7, with D perhaps matching TRBD1 (5 bases). The V end lost 6 bases, the J end lost 3 bases, and 15 bases lay between the germline ends. This CDR3 spans 14 amino acids. From germline, CDR1 is WSHSY and CDR2 SAAADI. Here the CDR3 DNA reads TGCGCCAGCAGATACCACCAGGGATACTACGAGCAGTACTTC. Amino acid sequence: CASRYHQGYYEQYF.

This clone has more than one count but fewer than ten. The chain joins TRBV10-1 to TRBJ2-3; the D is unclear. Germline CDR1 and CDR2: WNHNN and SYGVQD (reference sequence). The CDR3 consists of 13 residues. With 2 bases removed from V and 3 bases from J, the gap between germline ends came to 6 bases. CDR3 residues: CASSERLTDTQYF. Here the CDR3 DNA reads TGCGCCAGCAGTGAGAGACTTACAGATACGCAGTATTTT.

This clone was detected a few times. This chain joins TRBV28 and TRBJ1-5; D is unresolved. V lost 3 bases, J lost 7 bases, and 10 bases lay in between. This CDR3 is built from 13 residues. Per the germline V gene, CDR1 is MDHEN and CDR2 is SYDVKM. The CDR3 sequence is CASSFSLGQPQHF. CDR3 bases: TGTGCCAGCAGTTTTAGTCTCGGGCAGCCCCAGCATTTT.

V gene TRBV19 combines with J gene TRBJ2-7, with unresolved D. The CDR3 is made up of 14 amino acids. V dropped 7 bases and J dropped 3 bases, with 16 bases sitting between them. CDR1 LNHDA and CDR2 SQIVND come from the germline V gene (reference sequence). DNA for the CDR3: TGTGCCAGTATATCCCGGCGTAGACTCTACGAGCAGTACTTC. Translated, it gives CASISRRRLYEQYF.